What follows are 22 T cell receptor beta chains derived from one specimen sequenced in a study of Ad26.COV2.S vaccination and SARS-CoV-2 variants. Assay used: immunoSEQ multiplex PCR; TCRdb lists only in-frame clones, some missing. The sample carries under 150,000 clones, more than 80% recorded once. Sequenced material: peripheral blood, taken after recovery from COVID-19. All receptors come from a human donor who had recovered from COVID-19.

The chain links TRBV19 to TRBJ1-1; D unclear. The CDR3 has 13 amino acids. Trimming stripped 3 bases from V and 3 bases from J, with 8 bases between. CDR1 LNHDA and CDR2 SQIVND come from the germline V gene (reference sequence). The CDR3 region is CASSMGDYTEAFF. The DNA of the CDR3 is TGTGCCAGTAGTATGGGAGACTACACTGAAGCTTTCTTT.

V usage is TRBV19 and J usage is TRBJ1-2; 7 bases fit TRBD1. The J segment lost 4 bases and the V segment lost 1 base, leaving 6 bases of the junction unmatched. Germline-derived CDR1 and CDR2 are LNHDA and SQIVND (reference sequence). CDR3 length equals 15 residues. The CDR3, as DNA: TGTGCCAGTAGTATAGCCAGACAGGGAAGCTATGGCTACACCTTC. This translates into CASSIARQGSYGYTF.

V is TRBV5-6 and J is TRBJ1-3; possibly TRBD1 for D (6 bases). The CDR3 has 18 amino acids. Trimming removed 2 bases at V and 4 bases at J, with 22 bases between. Germline V lookup: CDR1 SGHDT, CDR2 YYEEEE. The CDR3 reads CASSLRAHAGTSGNTIYF. The CDR3 region has the DNA TGTGCCAGCAGCTTACGCGCCCATGCAGGGACATCCGGAAACACCATATATTTT.

V is TRBV5-5 and J is TRBJ2-1, with 9 bases lining up with TRBD2. CDR1 and CDR2 (germline): SGHKS, YYEKEE (reference sequence). Trimming at V came to 5 bases and at J to 4 bases, leaving 4 bases not matched to a gene. This CDR3 has 14 residues. For the CDR3, the DNA is TGTGCCAGCAGGATTAGCGGGGGATACAATGAGCAGTTCTTC. Amino acid sequence: CASRISGGYNEQFF.

The rearrangement joins TRBV28 to TRBJ2-1; 7 positions agree with TRBD2. CDR1 MDHEN and CDR2 SYDVKM come from the germline V gene. This CDR3 is built from 15 residues. J gave up 6 bases and V 6 bases, and 11 bases lay outside the gene matches. CDR3 residues: CASRSGGFDVNEQFF. The CDR3 nucleotides read TGTGCCAGCAGGTCCGGGGGGTTCGATGTCAATGAGCAGTTCTTC. Drawing the rest from reference TRBV28 and TRBJ2-1, the complete variable domain is DVKVTQSSRYLVKRTGEKVFLECVQDMDHENMFWYRQDPGLGLRLIYFSYDVKMKEKGDIPEGYSVSREKKERFSLILESASTNQTSMYLCASRSGGFDVNEQFFGPGTRLTVL.

This sequence joins TRBV5-4 and TRBJ2-7; D remains unclear. The CDR3 is made up of 18 amino acids. V dropped 2 bases and J dropped 5 bases, with 26 bases sitting between them. Germline V gene lookup returns CDR1 SGHNT and CDR2 YYREEE (reference sequence). The CDR3 sequence is CASSFSTGVPVGLDEQYF. The DNA of the CDR3 is TGTGCCAGCAGCTTCTCCACCGGAGTCCCGGTAGGGTTAGACGAGCAGTACTTC.

The rearrangement links TRBV7-2 to TRBJ2-7; D is uncertain. This CDR3 has 16 residues. V was pared by 4 bases and J by 5 bases, with 21 bases between. CDR1 and CDR2 from the germline V gene are SGHTA and FQGNSA. The CDR3 loop is CASSSPGQRAVDEQYF. As DNA, the CDR3 is TGTGCCAGCAGCTCGCCCGGCCAGAGAGCCGTCGACGAGCAGTACTTC.

The DNA for the CDR3 is TGTGCCAGCAGGACGGGCGTGAACACTGAAGCTTTCTTT. This codes for CASRTGVNTEAFF. The V gene is TRBV6-5, the J gene TRBJ1-1; D not certain. The V and J ends lost 6 bases and 0 bases respectively, with 8 bases between them. Germline values: CDR1 MNHEY, CDR2 SVGAGI. This CDR3 is built from 13 residues.

The chain is built from TRBV15 and TRBJ1-6, with TRBD1 matching 10 bases. Germline-derived CDR1 and CDR2 are LNHNV and YYDKDF (reference sequence). With 1 base clipped from V and 8 bases from J, the junction kept 8 bases outside the gene matches. This CDR3 has 17 residues. CDR3 protein: CATSRGAGQGRHSPLHF. DNA of the CDR3: TGTGCCACCAGCAGAGGAGCGGGACAGGGGCGCCATTCACCCCTCCACTTT.

To note about this clone: Distinct nucleotide sequences in the sample also encode this CDR3. The chain has TRBV7-2 and TRBJ2-5; 7 bases are shared with TRBD1. CDR1 is SGHTA, CDR2 FQGNSA, per germline. V was clipped by 1 base and J by 5 bases; unmatched bases: 4. The CDR3 covers 14 residues. The CDR3 loop is CASSLGGGRETQYF. The CDR3 DNA reads as TGTGCCAGCAGCTTAGGAGGGGGCAGGGAGACCCAGTACTTC. Complete variable domain (other parts from reference TRBV7-2 and TRBJ2-5): GAGVSQSPSNKVTEKGKDVELRCDPISGHTALYWYRQSLGQGLEFLIYFQGNSAPDKSGLPSDRFSAERTGGSVSTLTIQRTQQEDSAVYLCASSLGGGRETQYFGPGTRLLVL.

The rearrangement links TRBV7-2 to TRBJ2-3; D assignment may be TRBD1 or TRBD2 (5 bases each). Germline V gene lookup returns CDR1 SGHTA and CDR2 FQGNSA. CDR3 length: 19 residues. Trimming removed 6 bases from V and 5 bases from J, with 30 bases in between. This CDR3 reads CASSFSPPTWIGGGDTQYF. The CDR3 DNA is TGTGCCAGCAGTTTTTCCCCTCCCACCTGGATTGGTGGGGGAGATACGCAGTATTTT. Supplemented by reference TRBV7-2 and TRBJ2-3, the full variable domain reads GAGVSQSPSNKVTEKGKDVELRCDPISGHTALYWYRQSLGQGLEFLIYFQGNSAPDKSGLPSDRFSAERTGGSVSTLTIQRTQQEDSAVYLCASSFSPPTWIGGGDTQYFGPGTRLTVL.

The chain uses TRBV2 and TRBJ2-1, with TRBD2 matching over 12 bases. V shed 2 bases and J 6 bases; nucleotides not matched to a gene: 2. The CDR3 loop spans 15 amino acids. The germline gives CDR1 SNHLY, CDR2 FYNNEI. CDR3 sequence (DNA): TGTGCCAGCAGTGAATCTAGCGGGGGGGCCAATGAGCAGTTCTTC. It encodes CASSESSGGANEQFF. Filled out from reference TRBV2 and TRBJ2-1, the complete variable domain reads EPEVTQTPSHQVTQMGQEVILRCVPISNHLYFYWYRQILGQKVEFLVSFYNNEISEKSEIFDDQFSVERPDGSNFTLKIRSTKLEDSAMYFCASSESSGGANEQFFGPGTRLTVL.

V is TRBV9 and J is TRBJ2-1, with D possibly TRBD2 on 6 matching bases. V was trimmed by 4 bases and J by 0 bases, leaving 17 bases between them. CDR1 and CDR2 from the germline V gene are SGDLS and YYNGEE. CDR3 size: 17 residues. CDR3 DNA: TGTGCCAGCAGCCCTCCAGCGGGCTTAGTCTCCTACAATGAGCAGTTCTTC. Translation gives CASSPPAGLVSYNEQFF.

The chain has TRBV6-2 or TRBV6-3 and TRBJ2-5, with TRBD1 identical over 7 bases. The CDR3 is 14 residues long. V was clipped by 8 bases and J by 5 bases; unmatched bases: 11. Germline V lookup: CDR1 MNHEY, CDR2 SVGEGT. CDR3 coding DNA: TGTGCCAGCCGCCGGGACAGACCATGGGAGACCCAGTACTTC. Amino acid sequence: CASRRDRPWETQYF.

The table lists this clone with a count of one. The J gene is TRBJ1-1, the V gene TRBV12-3 or TRBV12-4; D gene uncertain. V lost 2 bases, J lost 4 bases, and 5 bases lay in between. The length of the CDR3 is 12 residues. The CDR3 DNA reads TGTGCCAGCAGTTTAATCGGCACTGAAGCTTTCTTT. This gives the protein CASSLIGTEAFF.

This rearrangement joins TRBV2 to TRBJ1-2, with TRBD1 as a possible D gene (5 bases). The CDR3 runs to 12 residues. Trimming left V 7 bases short and J 4 bases short, with 10 bases between. CDR1 is SNHLY, CDR2 FYNNEI, per germline. The CDR3 here is CASIQGLYGYTF. The DNA for the CDR3 is TGTGCCAGCATCCAGGGTCTCTATGGCTACACCTTC.

This clone showed up just a few times. This chain connects TRBV2 to TRBJ1-1; 10 bases match TRBD1. Trimming took 6 bases from V and 3 from J; bases not matched to a gene: 13. Germline V gene sequence: CDR1 SNHLY, CDR2 FYNNEI. CDR3 size: 17 residues. Here the CDR3 reads CASRGDRGRFRDTEAFF. The CDR3 DNA reads as TGTGCCAGCAGGGGCGACAGGGGGCGGTTTAGGGACACTGAAGCTTTCTTT.

CDR3 amino acids: CASSGVTGDNQPQHF. DNA for the CDR3: TGTGCCAGCAGCGGTGTCACAGGGGACAATCAGCCCCAGCATTTT. The chain recombines TRBV5-5 with TRBJ1-5; 7 bases are shared with TRBD1. The CDR3 contains 15 residues. V was clipped by 4 bases and J by 3 bases; unmatched bases: 7. From germline, CDR1 is SGHKS and CDR2 YYEKEE (reference sequence). The full variable domain, completed using reference TRBV5-5 and TRBJ1-5, is DAGVTQSPTHLIKTRGQQVTLRCSPISGHKSVSWYQQVLGQGPQFIFQYYEKEERGRGNFPDRFSARQFPNYSSELNVNALLLGDSALYLCASSGVTGDNQPQHFGDGTRLSIL.

The rearrangement uses TRBV12-5 and TRBJ1-6; D call uncertain. Germline V CDR1 and CDR2: LGHNT, FRNRAP. V was trimmed by 1 base and J by 9 bases, leaving 7 bases between them. This CDR3 is 13 amino acids long. CDR3 sequence: CASGLEQVSPLHF. For the CDR3, the DNA is TGTGCTAGTGGTTTGGAGCAGGTTTCACCCCTCCACTTT.

The J gene is TRBJ2-1, the V gene TRBV27; tentatively, D is TRBD1 (5 bases). V was shortened by 4 bases and J by 7 bases, with 17 bases between the two germline ends. From germline, CDR1 is MNHEY and CDR2 SMNVEV (reference sequence). The CDR3 is made up of 15 amino acids. In DNA, the CDR3 is TGTGCCAGCAGTTCGTACCCAACAGGTTCGAATGAGCAGTTCTTC. Protein product: CASSSYPTGSNEQFF.

The chain is built from TRBV28 and TRBJ1-2; 10 positions match TRBD1. This CDR3 region has 14 residues. Trimming at V came to 5 bases and at J to 4 bases, leaving 4 bases not matched to a gene. Looked up from germline, CDR1 is MDHEN and CDR2 is SYDVKM. In DNA, the CDR3 is TGTGCCAGCAGTGACAGGGGGCGCATCTATGGCTACACCTTC. Its protein is CASSDRGRIYGYTF.

Notes on this clone: Other nucleotide sequences in the sample specify the same CDR3. J is TRBJ1-4 and V is TRBV18; D call uncertain. This CDR3 comprises 13 residues. The V and J ends lost 2 bases and 7 bases respectively, with 8 bases between them. CDR1 KGHSH and CDR2 LQKENI come from the germline V gene. DNA for the CDR3: TGTGCCAGCTCACCAGGGGTCGGTGAAAAACTGTTTTTT. Amino acids: CASSPGVGEKLFF.